The clone carrying this T cell receptor (beta chain) was counted a few times. No antigen is known for it. The PCR contained 60 Vbeta and 13 Jbeta primers. Clones were sequenced by immunoSEQ multiplex PCR, and TCRdb holds only the in-frame ones, with some missing. The table includes some 120,000 clones, approximately 85% detected once. The CDR3 length is 15 residues. Trimming shortened V by 5 bases and J by 5 bases, and 15 bases separated the two germline ends. The germline V gene encodes CDR1 MDHEN and CDR2 SYDVKM. The sample originates from a study of cytomegalovirus exposure and HLA in healthy donors. Study findings and constraints: The HLA-A and HLA-B alleles of most subjects were reportedly predicted accurately from TCR beta sequences. The study dropped some indistinguishable V segments, TRBV6-2 and TRBV6-3 among them.

Sample: PBMCs. The TCR was taken from a woman in her thirties in good health and CMV-seropositive. The rearrangement uses TRBV28 and TRBJ1-4; weak D call: TRBD1 (6 bases). The CDR3 DNA reads as TGTGCCAGCAGTCCTCAGGGGTCCTTAAATGAAAAACTGTTTTTT. It encodes CASSPQGSLNEKLFF.